This is a list of T cell receptor beta chains from one sample in a study of response to subunit inactivated influenza vaccine. TCRdb re-called the RT-PCR reads through MiXCR, storing one row per CDR3 protein. Of about 520,000 distinct CDR3 sequences listed, 25% are singletons. Sequencing used CD4+ T cells sorted from PBMCs, obtained around 5 days after vaccination. These receptors were taken from a man aged 50-59 years who received an inactivated influenza vaccine. CDR3s include the opening cysteine and the closing phenylalanine or tryptophan. A D gene is named only where the DNA matches it firmly. Where a row states a size, it is once, few, many or the class of an expanded clone; other rows omit it.

>NA|NA|TRBV5-1|TRBJ2-2
CASSLNTGLGTGELFF
TGCGCCAGCAGCTTGAATACAGGGTTGGGCACCGGGGAGCTGTTTTTT
>NA|TRBD2|TRBV4-2|TRBJ2-2
CASSQESAGGQSGELFF
TGTGCCAGCAGCCAAGAATCCGCGGGGGGGCAATCCGGGGAGCTGTTTTTT
>few|NA|TRBV29-1|TRBJ2-6
CSVSGRSLSGANVLTF
TGCAGCGTTTCGGGACGCTCCCTCTCTGGGGCCAACGTCCTGACTTTC
>few|TRBD1|TRBV6-2/TRBV6-3|TRBJ1-2
CASSSRGKESYGYTF
TGTGCCAGCAGTTCCAGGGGGAAGGAATCCTATGGCTACACCTTC
>few|TRBD2|TRBV28|TRBJ2-5
CASTPLLTSGGKETQYF
TGTGCCAGCACCCCATTACTGACTAGCGGGGGGAAAGAGACCCAGTACTTC
>few|TRBD1|TRBV28|TRBJ2-7
CASSLPLTGNEQYF
TGTGCCAGCAGTTTACCATTGACAGGGAACGAGCAGTACTTC
>NA|TRBD2|TRBV29-1|TRBJ2-3
CSVKGLAGPGDTQYF
TGCAGCGTCAAGGGACTAGCGGGGCCAGGGGATACGCAGTATTTT
>many|NA|TRBV5-1|TRBJ2-1
CASSLDEHNEQFF
TGCGCCAGCAGCCTGGACGAGCACAATGAGCAGTTCTTC
>NA|NA|TRBV4-1|TRBJ1-5
CASSQAQIQPQHF
TGCGCCAGCAGCCAGGCCCAGATTCAGCCCCAGCATTTT
>NA|TRBD2|TRBV20-1|TRBJ2-1
CSAIAGGSVSNEQFF
TGCAGTGCCATAGCGGGGGGCTCAGTCTCCAATGAGCAGTTCTTC
>NA|NA|TRBV28|TRBJ2-5
CASSEFFALDTSMETQYF
TGTGCCAGCAGTGAGTTTTTTGCGTTAGACACAAGTATGGAGACCCAGTACTTC
>NA|NA|TRBV7-2|TRBJ2-2
CASSPGLGIVGELFF
TGTGCCAGCAGCCCGGGCCTGGGGATAGTCGGGGAGCTGTTTTTT
>NA|NA|TRBV11-1|TRBJ2-1
CASSSKGSGHNEQFF
TGTGCCAGCAGCTCGAAGGGAAGCGGCCACAATGAGCAGTTCTTC
>NA|NA|TRBV20-1|TRBJ2-2
CSARDPVTNTGELFF
TGCAGTGCTAGAGATCCGGTTACGAACACCGGGGAGCTGTTTTTT
>few|NA|TRBV5-1|TRBJ1-1
CASSGTGGRNTEAFF
TGCGCCAGCAGCGGAACGGGGGGAAGGAACACTGAAGCTTTCTTT
>NA|NA|TRBV25-1|TRBJ2-2
CASSGVGVNTGELFF
TGTGCCAGCAGTGGGGTTGGGGTGAATACCGGGGAGCTGTTTTTT
>NA|NA|TRBV18|TRBJ2-1
CASSPGWTVYNEQFF
TGTGCCAGCTCACCCGGATGGACAGTGTACAATGAGCAGTTCTTC
>NA|NA|TRBV5-1|TRBJ2-7
CASSLEGVPYEQYF
TGCGCCAGCAGCTTGGAAGGGGTCCCCTACGAGCAGTACTTC
>NA|NA|TRBV29-1|TRBJ2-2
CSARHRTGELFF
TGCAGCGCCCGCCATCGGACCGGGGAGCTGTTTTTT
>NA|NA|TRBV7-8|TRBJ2-5
CASAKTGWGEETQYF
TGTGCCAGCGCTAAGACAGGGTGGGGGGAAGAGACCCAGTACTTC
>NA|NA|TRBV20-1|TRBJ2-7
CSVQTGLGGYEQYF
TGCAGTGTTCAAACCGGGCTTGGGGGTTACGAGCAGTACTTC
>few|NA|TRBV7-9|TRBJ1-1
CASSAGGRPGDAFF
TGTGCCAGCAGCGCAGGTGGACGACCGGGGGATGCTTTCTTT